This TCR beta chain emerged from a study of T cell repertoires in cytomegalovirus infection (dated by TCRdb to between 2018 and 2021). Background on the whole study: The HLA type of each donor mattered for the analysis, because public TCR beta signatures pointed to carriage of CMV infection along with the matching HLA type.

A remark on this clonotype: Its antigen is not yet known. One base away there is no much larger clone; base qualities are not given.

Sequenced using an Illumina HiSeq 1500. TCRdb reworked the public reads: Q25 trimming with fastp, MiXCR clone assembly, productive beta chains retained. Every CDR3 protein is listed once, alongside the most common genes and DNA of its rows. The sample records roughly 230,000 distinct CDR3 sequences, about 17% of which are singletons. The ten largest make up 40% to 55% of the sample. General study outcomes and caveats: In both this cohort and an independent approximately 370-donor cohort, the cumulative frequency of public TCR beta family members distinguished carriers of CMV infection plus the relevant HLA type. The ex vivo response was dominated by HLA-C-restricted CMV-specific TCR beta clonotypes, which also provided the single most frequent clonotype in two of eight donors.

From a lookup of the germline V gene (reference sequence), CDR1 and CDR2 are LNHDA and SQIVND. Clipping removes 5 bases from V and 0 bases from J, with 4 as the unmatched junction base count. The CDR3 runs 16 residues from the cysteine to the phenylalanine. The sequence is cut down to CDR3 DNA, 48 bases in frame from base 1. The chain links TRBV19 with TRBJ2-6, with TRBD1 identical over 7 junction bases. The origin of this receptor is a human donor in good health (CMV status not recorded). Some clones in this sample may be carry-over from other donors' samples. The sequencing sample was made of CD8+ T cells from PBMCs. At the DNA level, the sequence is TGTGCCAGTAGTGCAGGGACAGCCTCTGGGGCCAACGTCCTGACTTTC. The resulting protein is CASSAGTASGANVLTF.